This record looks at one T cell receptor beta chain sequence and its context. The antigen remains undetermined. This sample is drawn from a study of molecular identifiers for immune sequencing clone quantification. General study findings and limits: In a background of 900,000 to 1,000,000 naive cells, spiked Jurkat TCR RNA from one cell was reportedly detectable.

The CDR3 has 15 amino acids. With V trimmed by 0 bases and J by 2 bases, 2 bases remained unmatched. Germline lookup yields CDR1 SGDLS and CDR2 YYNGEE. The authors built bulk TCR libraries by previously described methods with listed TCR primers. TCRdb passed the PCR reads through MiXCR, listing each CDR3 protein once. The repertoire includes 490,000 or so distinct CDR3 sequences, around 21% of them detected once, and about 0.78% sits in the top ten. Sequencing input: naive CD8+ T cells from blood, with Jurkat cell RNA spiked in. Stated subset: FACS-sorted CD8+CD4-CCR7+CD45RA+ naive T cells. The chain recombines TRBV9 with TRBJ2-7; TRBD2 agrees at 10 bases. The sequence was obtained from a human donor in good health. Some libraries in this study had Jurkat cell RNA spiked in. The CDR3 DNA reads TGTGCCAGCAGCGTAGAAGCGGGAGGGGCCTACGAGCAGTACTTC. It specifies CASSVEAGGAYEQYF.